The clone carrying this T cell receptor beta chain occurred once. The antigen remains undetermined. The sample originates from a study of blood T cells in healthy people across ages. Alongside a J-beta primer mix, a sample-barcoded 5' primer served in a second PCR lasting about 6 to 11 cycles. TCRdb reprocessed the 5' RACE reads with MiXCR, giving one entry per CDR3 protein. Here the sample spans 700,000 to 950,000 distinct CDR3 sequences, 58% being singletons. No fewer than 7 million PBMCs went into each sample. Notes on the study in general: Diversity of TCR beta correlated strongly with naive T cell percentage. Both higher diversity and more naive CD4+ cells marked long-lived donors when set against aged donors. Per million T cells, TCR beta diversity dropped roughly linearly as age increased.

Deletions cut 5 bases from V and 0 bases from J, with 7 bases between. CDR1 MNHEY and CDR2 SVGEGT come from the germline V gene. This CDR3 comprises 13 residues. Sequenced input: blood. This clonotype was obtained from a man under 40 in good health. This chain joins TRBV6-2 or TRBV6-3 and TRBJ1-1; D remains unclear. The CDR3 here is CASSIQMNTEAFF. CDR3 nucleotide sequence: TGTGCCAGCAGTATACAGATGAACACTGAAGCTTTCTTT.